A single sample is the source of the 30 T cell receptor beta chains below, sequenced in a study of breast tumors, draining lymph nodes, adjacent tissues. Axillary draining lymph nodes of breast cancer patients supplied the node samples. TCRdb passed the multiplex PCR reads through MiXCR, listing each CDR3 protein once. The sample contains fewer than 200,000 distinct CDR3 sequences, about 30% of which appear only once. Sequencing used axillary lymph node tissue. The receptors come from a female donor with breast cancer. Some clones in this sample may be carry-over from other donors' samples.

The rearrangement uses TRBV6-6 and TRBJ2-5; maybe TRBD2 (6 bases). Trimming pared 5 bases from V and 3 bases from J, leaving 10 bases between. Germline V CDR1 and CDR2: MNHNY, SVGAGI (reference sequence). This CDR3 contains 13 residues. The CDR3 coding sequence is TGTGCCAGCAGTCGGACTAAAGAAGAGACCCAGTACTTC. Translating gives CASSRTKEETQYF.

This clonotype occurred many times. V is TRBV12-3 or TRBV12-4 and J is TRBJ1-6; D ambiguous. V gave up 3 bases and J gave up 6 bases, with 9 bases separating them. The CDR3 has 14 residues. The chain's CDR3 is CASSFWQPNSPLHF. The CDR3, as DNA: TGTGCCAGCAGTTTCTGGCAGCCTAATTCACCCCTCCACTTT.

This clonotype was detected ten times or more. This rearrangement joins TRBV2 to TRBJ1-4; 8 bases map to TRBD1. Trimming cost V 7 bases and J 7 bases; bases outside gene matches: 11. Looked up from germline, CDR1 is SNHLY and CDR2 is FYNNEI. The CDR3 loop spans 15 amino acids. CDR3 sequence reads: CASMPRDRIGEKLFF. The CDR3 bases are TGTGCCAGCATGCCCCGGGACAGGATAGGTGAAAAACTGTTTTTT.

In the case of this clonotype: This may arise from a read error, as a much more abundant clone is one base away. This chain joins TRBV7-6 and TRBJ2-5, with TRBD2 matching over 8 bases. CDR3 length: 17 residues. Trimming at V came to 0 bases and at J to 13 bases, leaving 19 bases not matched to a gene. The germline V gene encodes CDR1 SGHVS and CDR2 FNYEAQ. The CDR3 DNA sequence: TGTGCCAGCAGCTTAGCGAGGAGCGGGGGCGCACGGGAGCCCCGGTACTTC. Encoded protein: CASSLARSGGAREPRYF.

In its sample, this clonotype was seen many times. The chain links TRBV12-3 or TRBV12-4 to TRBJ2-7; D is tentatively TRBD1 or TRBD2 (5 bases each). The CDR3 consists of 13 residues. V was trimmed by 4 bases and J by 6 bases, leaving 13 bases between them. CDR3 sequence (DNA): TGTGCCAGCAGTTCGGGACCATCTAGCGAGCAGTACTTC. Protein: CASSSGPSSEQYF.

This clonotype has at least ten counts. V gene TRBV18 combines with J gene TRBJ2-1, with unresolved D. The CDR3 runs to 12 residues. Germline assignment: CDR1 KGHSH and CDR2 LQKENI. The V gene lost 5 bases and the J gene lost 6 bases, with 8 bases spanning the gap. This CDR3 reads CASSKGLNEQFF. The CDR3, as DNA: TGTGCCAGCTCAAAAGGGCTCAATGAGCAGTTCTTC.

The rearrangement links TRBV2 to TRBJ2-4, with a possible D match to TRBD1 (5 bases). This CDR3 contains 16 residues. The germline gives CDR1 SNHLY, CDR2 FYNNEI. V was pared by 3 bases and J by 0 bases, with 12 bases between. CDR3 loop: CASSEAPGPAKNIQYF. The CDR3 DNA is TGTGCCAGCAGTGAGGCTCCAGGGCCAGCCAAAAACATTCAGTACTTC. Full variable domain (outside the CDR3, taken from reference TRBV2 and TRBJ2-4): EPEVTQTPSHQVTQMGQEVILRCVPISNHLYFYWYRQILGQKVEFLVSFYNNEISEKSEIFDDQFSVERPDGSNFTLKIRSTKLEDSAMYFCASSEAPGPAKNIQYFGAGTRLSVL.

The chain recombines TRBV7-3 with TRBJ1-2; a weak D match, TRBD1 (5 bases). The CDR3 consists of 15 residues. The V and J ends lost 5 bases and 0 bases respectively, with 13 bases between them. Germline CDR1 is SGHTA and CDR2 is FQGTGA. CDR3 DNA sequence: TGTGCCAGCAGCGTAGGACAACAGGCTAACTATGGCTACACCTTC. It encodes CASSVGQQANYGYTF.

This chain uses TRBV20-1 with TRBJ1-1, with 11 bases fitting TRBD1. The CDR3 has 15 residues. The germline gives CDR1 DFQATT, CDR2 SNEGSKA (reference sequence). With V trimmed by 1 base and J by 8 bases, 9 bases remained unmatched. CDR3 loop: CSARVPGQGGREAFF. The CDR3 DNA reads TGCAGTGCTAGAGTTCCGGGACAGGGGGGTAGGGAAGCTTTCTTT.

This clonotype appeared many times. V usage is TRBV19 and J usage is TRBJ2-3; D may be TRBD1 or TRBD2 (5 bases each). The CDR3 sequence is 17 residues long. The V gene's germline CDR1 is LNHDA and CDR2 SQIVND (reference sequence). Trimming stripped 0 bases from V and 1 base from J, with 14 bases between. The CDR3 coding sequence is TGTGCCAGTAGTATAGATCTCCTCAGGGACGGCACAGATACGCAGTATTTT. This sequence encodes CASSIDLLRDGTDTQYF.

This clonotype was seen at least ten times. CDR3 protein: CASSTGTGGYEQYF. The DNA for the CDR3 is TGTGCCAGCAGTACAGGGACAGGGGGCTACGAGCAGTACTTC. V usage is TRBV27 and J usage is TRBJ2-7, with 11 bases aligning to TRBD1. The V gene's germline CDR1 is MNHEY and CDR2 SMNVEV (reference sequence). The trim removed 5 bases at V and 3 bases at J, leaving 3 bases unmatched. CDR3 size: 14 residues.

This clonotype was counted ten times or more. The genes are TRBV6-5 and TRBJ1-2; 7 bases are shared with TRBD1. V lost 5 bases and J lost 8; bases outside the gene matches: 8. Germline CDR1 is MNHEY and CDR2 is SVGAGI. This CDR3 has 13 residues. CDR3 coding DNA: TGTGCCAGCAGTACGACAGGGTTCAGGGGCTACACCTTC. It translates to CASSTTGFRGYTF.

This clonotype was seen at least ten times. The chain has TRBV4-2 and TRBJ2-3; either TRBD1 or TRBD2 may fit D (5 bases each). There are 16 residues in the CDR3. Germline-derived CDR1 and CDR2 are LGHNA and YNFKEQ. The V and J ends lost 3 bases and 1 base respectively, with 14 bases between them. The CDR3 DNA reads TGTGCCAGCAGCCAGGGACCTACCGAGGGCACAGATACGCAGTATTTT. Translation: CASSQGPTEGTDTQYF.

The table lists this clonotype with many counts. This chain connects TRBV9 to TRBJ2-5; TRBD1 matches 11 bases. Germline V gene lookup returns CDR1 SGDLS and CDR2 YYNGEE. The junction had 15 bases not matched to a gene; V was cut back by 7 bases and J by 4 bases. The CDR3 sequence is 17 residues long. CDR3: CASSPGQGAMLGETQYF. The DNA of the CDR3 is TGTGCCAGCTCGCCCGGACAGGGGGCGATGTTAGGAGAGACCCAGTACTTC.

This clonotype came up a few times. V and J are TRBV6-5 and TRBJ2-7; maybe TRBD2 (5 bases). This CDR3 has 14 amino acids. V lost 5 bases to trimming and J lost 5 bases, with 16 bases between them. Germline V gene data show CDR1 as MNHEY and CDR2 as SVGAGI. The DNA for the CDR3 is TGTGCCAGCAGTCACCTCGGTAGCGCCCACGAGCAGTACTTC. This encodes CASSHLGSAHEQYF.

J is TRBJ2-3 and V is TRBV19; tentatively, D is TRBD1 (9 bases). Germline V gives CDR1 LNHDA, CDR2 SQIVND (reference sequence). The CDR3 has 17 residues. The V and J ends lost 6 bases and 2 bases respectively, with 21 bases between them. CDR3 amino acids: CASRVAGQGWDTDTQYF. The DNA for the CDR3 is TGTGCCAGTAGAGTAGCGGGACAGGGCTGGGACACAGATACGCAGTATTTT.

The chain links TRBV10-3 to TRBJ1-2; D is possibly TRBD1 (6 bases). V shed 4 bases and J shed 1 base, with 19 bases lying between them. The germline V gene has CDR1 ENHRY and CDR2 SYGVKD. This CDR3 is 17 amino acids long. In nucleotides, the CDR3 is TGTGCCATCAGTGCTAGAGTGGGTCAGGGGTATAACTATGGCTACACCTTC. It codes for CAISARVGQGYNYGYTF.

This clonotype was seen at least ten times. V gene TRBV3-1 combines with J gene TRBJ2-3; possible D gene TRBD2, 6 bases. Germline V gives CDR1 LGHDT, CDR2 YNNKEL (reference sequence). The germline V and J ends were trimmed by 8 bases and 5 bases, with 8 bases remaining between them. This CDR3 has 11 amino acids. CDR3 amino acids: CASGRGDTQYF. The CDR3 bases are TGTGCCAGCGGGCGGGGAGATACGCAGTATTTT.

As regards this clonotype: Sequence at one end of the junction differs from germline and may be a read error. The CDR3 DNA sequence: TGTGCCAGCTCCCTCATGGGTCTAGCGGGGGCTGGGGGCAACGTCCTGACTTTC. Its protein is CASSLMGLAGAGGNVLTF. The rearrangement links TRBV11-2 to TRBJ2-6; 10 nucleotides match TRBD2. The CDR3 is 18 residues long. In germline, CDR1 is SGHAT, CDR2 FQNNGV.

This clonotype was seen repeatedly, ten times or more. The chain employs TRBV4-1 and TRBJ1-2; TRBD1 is a possible D gene (5 bases). V lost 2 bases and J 3 bases, leaving 10 bases between the germline ends. The CDR3 totals 14 residues. Per the germline V gene, CDR1 is MGHRA and CDR2 is YSYEKL. The CDR3 region is CASSQIVRDYGYTF. The CDR3 DNA reads TGCGCCAGCAGCCAAATCGTCAGGGACTATGGCTACACCTTC.

The sample holds a few counts of this clonotype. The gene calls are TRBV19 and TRBJ2-4; the D gene is possibly TRBD1 (7 bases). Trimming pared 1 base from V and 3 bases from J, leaving 19 bases between. The germline gives CDR1 LNHDA, CDR2 SQIVND (reference sequence). The CDR3 consists of 18 residues. The CDR3 DNA is TGTGCCAGTAGTATAGCGGGTGGAGGGGGCCGAATCAAAAACATTCAGTACTTC. It translates to CASSIAGGGGRIKNIQYF.

V is TRBV10-3 and J is TRBJ2-2; the D gene is possibly TRBD2 (5 bases). Germline CDR1 reads ENHRY; CDR2 reads SYGVKD. There are 12 residues in the CDR3. V dropped 2 bases and J dropped 7 bases, with 5 bases sitting between them. Written as DNA, the CDR3 is TGTGCCATCAGTGAGACTAGCGGGGAGCTGTTTTTT. Translating it yields CAISETSGELFF.

The J gene is TRBJ2-1, the V gene TRBV12-3 or TRBV12-4, with 8 bases aligning to TRBD2. This CDR3 is 13 amino acids long. With V trimmed by 8 bases and J by 6 bases, 6 bases remained unmatched. The CDR3 sequence is CASLTRGGNEQFF. Written as DNA, the CDR3 is TGTGCCAGCCTAACCCGGGGGGGCAATGAGCAGTTCTTC.

This clonotype was counted at least ten times. V and J are TRBV11-2 and TRBJ2-7; D not certain. The CDR3 contains 13 residues. The germline gives CDR1 SGHAT, CDR2 FQNNGV. The germline V and J ends were trimmed by 1 base and 3 bases, with 7 bases remaining between them. The CDR3 loop reads CASSLGHFYEQYF. The CDR3 DNA reads as TGTGCCAGCAGCTTAGGACATTTCTACGAGCAGTACTTC.

This clonotype has ten or more counts. The chain recombines TRBV18 with TRBJ2-7; D not certain. Trimming stripped 8 bases from V and 2 bases from J, with 13 bases between. Germline values: CDR1 KGHSH, CDR2 LQKENI. The CDR3 consists of 13 residues. Written as DNA, the CDR3 is TGTGCCAGCCGTCCAACGGAGACCTACGAGCAGTACTTC. Translating it yields CASRPTETYEQYF.

The chain recombines TRBV28 with TRBJ1-2; no clear D gene. Trimming took 7 bases from V and 4 from J, leaving 7 bases between them. The length of the CDR3 is 11 residues. Germline V gene data show CDR1 as MDHEN and CDR2 as SYDVKM. The CDR3 sequence is CASTTFYGYTF. CDR3 DNA sequence: TGTGCCAGCACCACCTTCTATGGCTACACCTTC.

V is TRBV29-1 and J is TRBJ2-5, with 13 nucleotides matching TRBD2. Germline CDR1 reads SQVTM; CDR2 reads ANQGSEA. The CDR3 has 15 residues. V trimming: 7 bases; J trimming: 1 base; junction bases outside the gene matches: 6. CDR3 bases: TGCAGCGCGTGGACTAGCGGGGGTTTCCAAGAGACCCAGTACTTC. Its translation: CSAWTSGGFQETQYF.

V gene TRBV6-1 combines with J gene TRBJ2-7; 7 nucleotides agree with TRBD2. The V and J ends lost 1 base and 3 bases, in that order; junction bases with no gene match: 6. Germline V gene lookup returns CDR1 MNHNS and CDR2 SASEGT. This CDR3 comprises 15 residues. In nucleotides, the CDR3 is TGTGCCAGCAGTGAAGGGGCGGGAGACCTCTACGAGCAGTACTTC. It yields the protein CASSEGAGDLYEQYF.

This clonotype was picked up many times. The rearrangement links TRBV25-1 to TRBJ1-6, with a possible D match to TRBD1 (6 bases). The CDR3 is made up of 15 amino acids. Trimming removed 6 bases at V and 8 bases at J, with 17 bases between. Per germline, CDR1 MGHDK and CDR2 SYGVNS. CDR3 nucleotide sequence: TGTGCCAGCAGCGGGGGGCGGAGGGCTTATTCACCCCTCCACTTT. Amino acids: CASSGGRRAYSPLHF.

The chain carries TRBV11-2 and TRBJ2-1; D might be TRBD1 or TRBD2, each matching 6 bases. There are 16 residues in the CDR3. Germline V gene lookup returns CDR1 SGHAT and CDR2 FQNNGV. The V gene lost 5 bases and the J gene lost 0 bases, with 14 bases spanning the gap. Written as DNA, the CDR3 is TGTGCCAGCAGCCTCTCGGGGGCCACCTCCTACAATGAGCAGTTCTTC. This sequence encodes CASSLSGATSYNEQFF.